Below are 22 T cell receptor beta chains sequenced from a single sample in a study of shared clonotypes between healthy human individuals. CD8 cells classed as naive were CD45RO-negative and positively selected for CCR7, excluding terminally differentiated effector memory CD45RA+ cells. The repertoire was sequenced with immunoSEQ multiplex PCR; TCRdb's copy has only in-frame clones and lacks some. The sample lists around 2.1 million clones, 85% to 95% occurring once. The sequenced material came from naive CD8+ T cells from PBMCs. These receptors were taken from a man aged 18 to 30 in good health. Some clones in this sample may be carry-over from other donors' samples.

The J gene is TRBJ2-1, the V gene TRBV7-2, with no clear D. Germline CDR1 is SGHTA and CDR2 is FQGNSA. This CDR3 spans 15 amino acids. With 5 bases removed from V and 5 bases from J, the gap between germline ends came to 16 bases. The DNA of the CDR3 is TGTGCCAGCAGCCCCGGTTCTACCACCCACAATGAGCAGTTCTTC. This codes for CASSPGSTTHNEQFF.

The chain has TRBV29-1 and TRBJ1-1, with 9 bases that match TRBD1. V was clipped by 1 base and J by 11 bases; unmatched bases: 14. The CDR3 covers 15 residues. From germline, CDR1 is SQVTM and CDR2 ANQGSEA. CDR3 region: CSVEGTAGTGLGAFF. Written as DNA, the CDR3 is TGCAGCGTTGAAGGTACAGCCGGGACAGGGCTTGGGGCTTTCTTT.

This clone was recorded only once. The CDR3 nucleotides are TGTGCCAGCACCCTGGGTGGTTCAGGGGGGGATGCTAACTATGGCTACACCTTC. This codes for CASTLGGSGGDANYGYTF. The chain recombines TRBV9 with TRBJ1-2; 7 nucleotides align to TRBD1. The CDR3 sequence is 18 residues long. Germline CDR1 reads SGDLS; CDR2 reads YYNGEE. The V gene end was trimmed by 6 bases and the J gene end by 0 bases; junction bases not matched to a gene: 17.

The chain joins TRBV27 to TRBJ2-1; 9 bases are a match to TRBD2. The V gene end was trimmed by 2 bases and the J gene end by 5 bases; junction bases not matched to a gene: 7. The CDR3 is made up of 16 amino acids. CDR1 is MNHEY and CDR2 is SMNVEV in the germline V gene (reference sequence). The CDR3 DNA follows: TGTGCCAGCAGTTTAGCGGGACTAGCAGTCCACAATGAGCAGTTCTTC. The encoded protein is CASSLAGLAVHNEQFF.

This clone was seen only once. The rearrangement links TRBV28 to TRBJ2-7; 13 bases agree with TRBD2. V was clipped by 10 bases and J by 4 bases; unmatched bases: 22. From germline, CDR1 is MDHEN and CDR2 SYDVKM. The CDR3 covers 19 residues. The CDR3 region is CATTTPGTSGTGAIYEQYF. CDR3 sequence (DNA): TGTGCCACCACCACCCCCGGGACTAGCGGGACGGGGGCCATTTACGAGCAGTACTTC.

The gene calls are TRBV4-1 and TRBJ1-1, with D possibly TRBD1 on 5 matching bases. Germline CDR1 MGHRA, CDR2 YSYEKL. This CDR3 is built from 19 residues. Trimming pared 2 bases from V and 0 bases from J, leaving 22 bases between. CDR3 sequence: CASSQFTRPLGTVNTEAFF. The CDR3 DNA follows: TGCGCCAGCAGCCAATTCACAAGGCCTTTGGGGACGGTGAACACTGAAGCTTTCTTT.

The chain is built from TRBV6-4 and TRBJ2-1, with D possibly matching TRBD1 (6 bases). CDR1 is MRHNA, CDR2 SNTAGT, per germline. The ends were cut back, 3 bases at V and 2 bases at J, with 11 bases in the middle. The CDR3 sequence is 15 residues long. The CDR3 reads CASSDRGGAYNEQFF. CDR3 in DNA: TGTGCCAGCAGTGATAGAGGGGGTGCCTACAATGAGCAGTTCTTC.

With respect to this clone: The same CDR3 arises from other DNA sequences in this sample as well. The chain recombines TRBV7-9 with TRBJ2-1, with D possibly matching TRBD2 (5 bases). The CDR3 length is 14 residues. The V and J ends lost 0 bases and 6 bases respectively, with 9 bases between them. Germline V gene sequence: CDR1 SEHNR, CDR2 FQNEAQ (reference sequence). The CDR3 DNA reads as TGTGCCAGCAGCTTAGCGGGAGTCGGCAATGAGCAGTTCTTC. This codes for CASSLAGVGNEQFF.

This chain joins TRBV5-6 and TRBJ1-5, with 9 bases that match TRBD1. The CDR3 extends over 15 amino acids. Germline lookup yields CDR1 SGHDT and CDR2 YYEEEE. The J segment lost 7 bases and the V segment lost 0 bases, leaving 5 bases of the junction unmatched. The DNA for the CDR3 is TGTGCCAGCAGCTTGGAGGGGACAGGGCAGCAGCCCCAGCATTTT. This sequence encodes CASSLEGTGQQPQHF. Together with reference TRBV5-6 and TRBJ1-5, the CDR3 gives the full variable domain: DAGVTQSPTHLIKTRGQQVTLRCSPKSGHDTVSWYQQALGQGPQFIFQYYEEEERQRGNFPDRFSGHQFPNYSSELNVNALLLGDSALYLCASSLEGTGQQPQHFGDGTRLSIL.

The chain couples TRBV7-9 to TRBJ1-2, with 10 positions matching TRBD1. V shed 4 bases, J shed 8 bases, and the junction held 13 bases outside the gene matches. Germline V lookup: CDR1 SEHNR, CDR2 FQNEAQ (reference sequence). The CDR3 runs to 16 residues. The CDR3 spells CASSYAGTGDRSGYTF. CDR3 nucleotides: TGTGCCAGCAGCTATGCCGGGACAGGGGATAGGAGCGGCTACACCTTC.

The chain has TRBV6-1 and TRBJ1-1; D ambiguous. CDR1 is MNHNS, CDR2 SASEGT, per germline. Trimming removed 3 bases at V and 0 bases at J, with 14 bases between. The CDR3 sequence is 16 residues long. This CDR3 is CASSERVGHVNTEAFF. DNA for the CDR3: TGTGCCAGCAGTGAGCGGGTTGGGCACGTGAACACTGAAGCTTTCTTT.

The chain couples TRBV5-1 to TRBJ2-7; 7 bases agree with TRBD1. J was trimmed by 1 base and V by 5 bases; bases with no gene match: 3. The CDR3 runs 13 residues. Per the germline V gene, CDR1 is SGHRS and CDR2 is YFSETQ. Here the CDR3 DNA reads TGCGCCAGCAGGGAACAGGGGTCCTACGAGCAGTACTTC. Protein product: CASREQGSYEQYF.

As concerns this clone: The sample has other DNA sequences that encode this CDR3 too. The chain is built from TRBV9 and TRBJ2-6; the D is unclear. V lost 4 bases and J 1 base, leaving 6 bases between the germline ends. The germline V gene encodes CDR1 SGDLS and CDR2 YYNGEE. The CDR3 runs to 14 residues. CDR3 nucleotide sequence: TGTGCCAGCAGCCTCGGGTCTGGGGCCAACGTCCTGACTTTC. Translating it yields CASSLGSGANVLTF.

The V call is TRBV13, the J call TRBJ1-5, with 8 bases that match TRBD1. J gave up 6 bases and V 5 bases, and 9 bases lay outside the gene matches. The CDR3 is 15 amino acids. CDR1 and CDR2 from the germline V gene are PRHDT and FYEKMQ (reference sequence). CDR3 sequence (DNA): TGTGCCAGCAGCGAGCACAGGGGGGTCGTTCAGCCCCAGCATTTT. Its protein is CASSEHRGVVQPQHF.

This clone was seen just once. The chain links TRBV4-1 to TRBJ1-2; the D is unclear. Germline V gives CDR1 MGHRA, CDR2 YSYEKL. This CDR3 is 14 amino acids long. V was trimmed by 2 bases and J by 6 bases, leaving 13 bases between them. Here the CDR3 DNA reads TGCGCCAGCAGCCAATATGCGGGCTGGGATGGCTACACCTTC. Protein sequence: CASSQYAGWDGYTF.

The CDR3 here is CASSPERGNEQFF. CDR3 bases: TGTGCCAGCAGCCCCGAAAGGGGGAATGAGCAGTTCTTC. V gene TRBV27 combines with J gene TRBJ2-1; perhaps TRBD1 as D (6 bases). Germline V gives CDR1 MNHEY, CDR2 SMNVEV (reference sequence). The V and J ends lost 6 bases and 7 bases respectively, with 13 bases between them. This CDR3 has 13 amino acids.

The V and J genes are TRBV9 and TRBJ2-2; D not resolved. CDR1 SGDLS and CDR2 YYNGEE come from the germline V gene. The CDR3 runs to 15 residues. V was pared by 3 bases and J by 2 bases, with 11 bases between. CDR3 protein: CASSGQQRNTGELFF. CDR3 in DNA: TGTGCCAGCAGCGGCCAACAGAGAAACACCGGGGAGCTGTTTTTT.

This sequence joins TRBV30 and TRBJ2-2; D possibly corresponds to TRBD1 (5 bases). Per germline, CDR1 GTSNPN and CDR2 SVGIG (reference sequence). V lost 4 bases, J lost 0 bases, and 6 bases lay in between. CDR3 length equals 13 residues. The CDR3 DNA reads TGTGCCTGGACAGGGACGAACACCGGGGAGCTGTTTTTT. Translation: CAWTGTNTGELFF.

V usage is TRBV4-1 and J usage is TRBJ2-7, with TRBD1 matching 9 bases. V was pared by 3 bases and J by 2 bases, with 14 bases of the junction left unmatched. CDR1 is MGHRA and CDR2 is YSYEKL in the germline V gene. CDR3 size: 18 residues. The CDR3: CASSHAPTGQGLTYEQYF. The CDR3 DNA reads TGCGCCAGCAGCCACGCGCCGACGGGACAGGGTTTAACCTACGAGCAGTACTTC.

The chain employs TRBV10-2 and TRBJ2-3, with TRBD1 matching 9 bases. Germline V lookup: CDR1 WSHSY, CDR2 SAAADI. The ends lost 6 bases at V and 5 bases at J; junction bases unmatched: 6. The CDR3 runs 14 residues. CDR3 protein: CASRTGQGGDTQYF. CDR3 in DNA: TGCGCCAGCAGAACGGGACAGGGTGGAGATACGCAGTATTTT.

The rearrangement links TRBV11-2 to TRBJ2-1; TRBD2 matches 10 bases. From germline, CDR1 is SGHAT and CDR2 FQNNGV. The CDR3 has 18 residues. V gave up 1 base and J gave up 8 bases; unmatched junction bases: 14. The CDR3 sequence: CASSLAWDLASGRDEQFF. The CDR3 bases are TGTGCCAGCAGCTTAGCGTGGGACCTAGCTAGCGGGAGAGATGAGCAGTTCTTC.

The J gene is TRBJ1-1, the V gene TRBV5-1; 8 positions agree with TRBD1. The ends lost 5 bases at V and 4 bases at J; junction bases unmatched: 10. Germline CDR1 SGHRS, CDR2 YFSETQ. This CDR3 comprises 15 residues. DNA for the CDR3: TGCGCCAGCAGGGCCCCACAGGGGGTGGGCACTGAAGCTTTCTTT. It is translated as CASRAPQGVGTEAFF.